This T cell receptor (beta chain) was observed in a study of CD8+CD57+ T cells in acquired aplastic anemia (dated by TCRdb to the late 2010s). With regard to the full study: Extracted DNA from sorted CD4+ and CD8+ cells averaged around 3.2 ug, ranging from roughly 0.19 to 27.4 ug. A CD8+CD57+ expansion meant a frequency higher than the mean frequency seen in healthy subjects. On the study overall, not on this receptor specifically: CD8+ Simpson's diversity did not differ significantly between patients and healthy controls (P=0.060). Roughly 30 CD8+ CDR3 sequences were shared between patients and controls but appeared highly expressed in patients and within their immunodominant clones.

In the case of this clonotype: The antigen this receptor binds is unknown. The input lacks base qualities; no much larger clone sits a single base away.

Genomic DNA was used as template for profiling of TCR beta VDJ combinations and CDR3 sequences. TCR repertoire sequencing was run on an Illumina HiSeq 2000. In the source study's methods: Repertoire assessment relied on Simpson's diversity index, CDR3 size and DJ length profiles, and TRBV/TRBJ rearrangement plots. The most abundant DNA sequence in the deep sequencing data was taken as the immunodominant clone. CDR3 amino acid sequences were checked for sharing across subjects and were also compared against the VDJdb database and published repertoires. The public reads were quality trimmed at Q25 with fastp and then assembled into clones with MiXCR by TCRdb, keeping productive beta chains. Each CDR3 protein appears once, grouped with its most common genes and DNA. The V and J calls shown here were made by TCRdb, not taken from the authors' results. The sample records 150,000 to 200,000 distinct CDR3 sequences, approximately 51% of which are singletons. The ten largest clones capture roughly 3.5% of the sample.

Expansion of CD8+CD57+ cells had been shown by flow cytometry in the patients chosen for sequencing. Every patient had severe acquired aplastic anemia, diagnosed using the International Study of Aplastic Anemia and Agranulocytosis and Camitta criteria. No patient had received any therapy when blood was sampled. TCR repertoires of sorted CD4+ and CD8+ blood T cells from severe aplastic anemia patients and healthy subjects were deep-sequenced in the study. Patients were enrolled under clinicaltrials.gov protocols 00001620, 01623167, 00001397, 00071045, 00081523 and 00961064 in the USA. Ficoll-Paque density gradient centrifugation was used to isolate peripheral blood mononuclear cells. Before DNA extraction, CD4+ and CD8+ T cells were sorted by FACS or by magnetic beads. CDR1 and CDR2 were assigned from the germline V gene as MGHDK and SYGVNS. V gives up 3 bases and J gives up 9 bases, and the segment between their germline ends measures 17 bases. Its CDR3 holds 14 amino acids, cysteine through phenylalanine. Kept here is only the CDR3 DNA, which spans 42 bases and is read in frame from base 1.

The origin of this receptor is a human donor with aplastic anemia. Recombination linked TRBV25-1 to TRBJ2-5; a weak D assignment points to TRBD1 (6 bases agree). The source material was sorted CD4+, CD8+, or CD8+CD57+ T cells (not recorded which) from PBMCs. The nucleotide sequence is given as TGTGCCAGCAGTGATCCGGGACACATTCAGCCCCAGTACTTC. This yields the protein CASSDPGHIQPQYF.